The rows below give T cell receptor beta chains drawn from one sample of a study of blood T cell repertoires in COVID-19. The assay was immunoSEQ multiplex PCR, and TCRdb's table has in-frame clones only and misses some. The sample holds over 75,000 clones; roughly 83% are singletons and the top ten take under 30%. The sequenced sample consisted of peripheral blood. These receptors came from a human donor in a cohort sampled during active COVID-19. The CDR3 runs from the conserved cysteine through the conserved F or W. Fields, in order: CDR3 DNA, CDR3 protein, J gene, clone size, D gene, V gene, CDR3 length. The D gene is left open where the match is weak. Not every row has a clone size; where given, it reads once, few, many or a size class.

CDR3nt: TGTGCCAGCAGCTTAGCGGTAGCGGGAGAGACAGATACGCAGTATTTT
CDR3aa: CASSLAVAGETDTQYF
j_gene: TRBJ2-3
abundance: -
d_gene: TRBD2
v_gene: TRBV7-9
len: 16

CDR3nt: TGTGCCAGCAGCGTAGGCGCCCTAGCGGGTCGAGGATTCCAAGAGACCCAGTACTTC
CDR3aa: CASSVGALAGRGFQETQYF
j_gene: TRBJ2-5
abundance: once
d_gene: TRBD2
v_gene: TRBV9
len: 19

CDR3nt: TGCGCCAGCAGCTTGGACCCAGGGGACTCCTACGAGCAGTACTTC
CDR3aa: CASSLDPGDSYEQYF
j_gene: TRBJ2-7
abundance: -
d_gene: -
v_gene: TRBV5-1
len: 15

CDR3nt: TGTGCCAGCAGCCACCATGGACAGGAGAACACTGAAGCTTTCTTT
CDR3aa: CASSHHGQENTEAFF
j_gene: TRBJ1-1
abundance: few
d_gene: TRBD1
v_gene: TRBV3-1/TRBV3-2
len: 15

CDR3nt: TGTGCCGGGTCAGGGTTGAGGACCGGGGAGCTGTTTTTT
CDR3aa: CAGSGLRTGELFF
j_gene: TRBJ2-2
abundance: -
d_gene: -
v_gene: TRBV2
len: 13

CDR3nt: TGTGCCAGTCAGGGGGCGAATTCACCCCTCCACTTT
CDR3aa: CASQGANSPLHF
j_gene: TRBJ1-6
abundance: -
d_gene: TRBD1
v_gene: TRBV28
len: 12

CDR3nt: TGTGCCAGCAGTTTTTCCCCGGGAGGTAGCACTGAAGCTTTCTTT
CDR3aa: CASSFSPGGSTEAFF
j_gene: TRBJ1-1
abundance: once
d_gene: -
v_gene: TRBV28
len: 15

CDR3nt: TGTGCCAGCAGCCCGGTGGGAGGGGGCGAGCAGTACTTC
CDR3aa: CASSPVGGGEQYF
j_gene: TRBJ2-7
abundance: -
d_gene: -
v_gene: TRBV28
len: 13

CDR3nt: TGTGCCAGCACTGGACAGGGCTACGAGCAGTACTTC
CDR3aa: CASTGQGYEQYF
j_gene: TRBJ2-7
abundance: few
d_gene: TRBD1
v_gene: TRBV6-6
len: 12

CDR3nt: TGTGCCAGCAGCCGCCCCGAGACCCGCCTAGCGGGGGGACGCTACGAGCAGTACTTC
CDR3aa: CASSRPETRLAGGRYEQYF
j_gene: TRBJ2-7
abundance: -
d_gene: TRBD2
v_gene: TRBV7-6
len: 19

CDR3nt: TGTGCCAGCAGTTTAGACAGGGCTTCACCCCTCCACTTT
CDR3aa: CASSLDRASPLHF
j_gene: TRBJ1-6
abundance: -
d_gene: TRBD1
v_gene: TRBV28
len: 13

CDR3nt: TGTGCCACCGGACAGGGGGCGAGTTATTCACCCCTCCACTTT
CDR3aa: CATGQGASYSPLHF
j_gene: TRBJ1-6
abundance: -
d_gene: TRBD1
v_gene: TRBV19
len: 14

CDR3nt: TGTGCCAGGGGCACAGGGGGCGACGAAAAACTGTTTTTT
CDR3aa: CARGTGGDEKLFF
j_gene: TRBJ1-4
abundance: once
d_gene: TRBD1
v_gene: TRBV2
len: 13

CDR3nt: TGTGCCAGCAGCTCCTCTTCGGGACACCTGAAAGGGGATGAAAAACTGTTTTTT
CDR3aa: CASSSSSGHLKGDEKLFF
j_gene: TRBJ1-4
abundance: -
d_gene: -
v_gene: TRBV7-9
len: 18

CDR3nt: TGCGCCAGCAGCCCGTACCGGGACAGGGGGGTGGGGGCTTTCTTT
CDR3aa: CASSPYRDRGVGAFF
j_gene: TRBJ1-1
abundance: -
d_gene: TRBD1
v_gene: TRBV5-1
len: 15

CDR3nt: TGCGCCAGCAGCCAAGATCGACAGATAGCTAACTATGGCTACACCTTC
CDR3aa: CASSQDRQIANYGYTF
j_gene: TRBJ1-2
abundance: -
d_gene: -
v_gene: TRBV4-1
len: 16

CDR3nt: TGTGCCAGTAGTGGTGCAGCCTACGAGCAGTACTTC
CDR3aa: CASSGAAYEQYF
j_gene: TRBJ2-7
abundance: -
d_gene: -
v_gene: TRBV19
len: 12

CDR3nt: TGTGCCAGCAGTTTAAGGGGCCCGCGGGAGATCACCGGGGAGCTGTTTTTT
CDR3aa: CASSLRGPREITGELFF
j_gene: TRBJ2-2
abundance: -
d_gene: TRBD2
v_gene: TRBV27
len: 17

CDR3nt: TGTGCCAGCAGGGACAGCAATTCACCCCTCCACTTT
CDR3aa: CASRDSNSPLHF
j_gene: TRBJ1-6
abundance: -
d_gene: -
v_gene: TRBV6-5
len: 12

CDR3nt: TGTGCCAGCAGCACGGGACTCTTGAGCTCCTACGAGCAGTACTTC
CDR3aa: CASSTGLLSSYEQYF
j_gene: TRBJ2-7
abundance: -
d_gene: -
v_gene: TRBV11-2
len: 15

CDR3nt: TGTGCCAGCAGCGCAGATGGGGCGAGCGACTACGAGCAGTACTTC
CDR3aa: CASSADGASDYEQYF
j_gene: TRBJ2-7
abundance: once
d_gene: -
v_gene: TRBV7-6
len: 15

CDR3nt: TGTGCCAGCAGTTTATCTATTGACTTCGGCGAGCAGTACTTC
CDR3aa: CASSLSIDFGEQYF
j_gene: TRBJ2-7
abundance: once
d_gene: -
v_gene: TRBV27
len: 14

CDR3nt: TGCGCCAGCAGCTCCCGGACCCCGGGACAGGGGATGGGTGGCTACACCTTC
CDR3aa: CASSSRTPGQGMGGYTF
j_gene: TRBJ1-2
abundance: -
d_gene: TRBD1
v_gene: TRBV5-1
len: 17

CDR3nt: TGTGCCAGCAGTCCCGAGGGTTCTAGCACAGATACGCAGTATTTT
CDR3aa: CASSPEGSSTDTQYF
j_gene: TRBJ2-3
abundance: -
d_gene: -
v_gene: TRBV27
len: 15

CDR3nt: TGTGCCAGCAGCTTAATAGGGGCAAATATTTATGAGCAGTTCTTC
CDR3aa: CASSLIGANIYEQFF
j_gene: TRBJ2-1
abundance: once
d_gene: -
v_gene: TRBV7-2
len: 15

CDR3nt: TGTGCCAGCAGTGAATCCCGGGGTCGGGGCTACACCTTC
CDR3aa: CASSESRGRGYTF
j_gene: TRBJ1-2
abundance: -
d_gene: -
v_gene: TRBV6-1
len: 13

CDR3nt: TGTGCCAGCTCACCACGACAGGGGGTGAGCTCTGGAAACACCATATATTTT
CDR3aa: CASSPRQGVSSGNTIYF
j_gene: TRBJ1-3
abundance: -
d_gene: TRBD1
v_gene: TRBV18
len: 17

CDR3nt: TGTGCCAGCAGTTTTACAGGGGGTCCCAACCAGCCCCAGCATTTT
CDR3aa: CASSFTGGPNQPQHF
j_gene: TRBJ1-5
abundance: -
d_gene: TRBD1
v_gene: TRBV27
len: 15

CDR3nt: TGTGCCAGCAGTTTATCCCAGGGGGGTCAAGAGACCCAGTACTTC
CDR3aa: CASSLSQGGQETQYF
j_gene: TRBJ2-5
abundance: -
d_gene: -
v_gene: TRBV28
len: 15

CDR3nt: TGTGCCATAAGCGGGGGTACTGACAATGAGCAGTTCTTC
CDR3aa: CAISGGTDNEQFF
j_gene: TRBJ2-1
abundance: -
d_gene: TRBD2
v_gene: TRBV24-1
len: 13

CDR3nt: TGCAGCGTCCCGACGGGGGGGCTGGAAAACATTCAGTACTTC
CDR3aa: CSVPTGGLENIQYF
j_gene: TRBJ2-4
abundance: -
d_gene: TRBD2
v_gene: TRBV29-1
len: 14

CDR3nt: TGTGCCAGCAGCAGCCCGACTAGCGGGCACACAGATACGCAGTATTTT
CDR3aa: CASSSPTSGHTDTQYF
j_gene: TRBJ2-3
abundance: -
d_gene: TRBD2
v_gene: TRBV5-4
len: 16

CDR3nt: TGTGCCACCAGCAACCGGGACAGGGGATCCTACGAGCAGTACTTC
CDR3aa: CATSNRDRGSYEQYF
j_gene: TRBJ2-7
abundance: -
d_gene: TRBD1
v_gene: TRBV15
len: 15

CDR3nt: TGTGCCAGCTTCGACAGTTCCTACGAGCAGTACTTC
CDR3aa: CASFDSSYEQYF
j_gene: TRBJ2-7
abundance: -
d_gene: -
v_gene: TRBV27
len: 12

CDR3nt: TGTGCCAGCAGCTTAACTTCGCGGTTGCCGTACCAAGAGACCCAGTACTTC
CDR3aa: CASSLTSRLPYQETQYF
j_gene: TRBJ2-5
abundance: -
d_gene: -
v_gene: TRBV7-8
len: 17

CDR3nt: TGTGCCAGCAGCGCCCGGGCGGGAGGCTACAATGAGCAGTTCTTC
CDR3aa: CASSARAGGYNEQFF
j_gene: TRBJ2-1
abundance: -
d_gene: TRBD2
v_gene: TRBV11-2
len: 15

CDR3nt: TGTGCCAGCAGCGTAGGAGGGAACTCCTACGAGCAGTACTTC
CDR3aa: CASSVGGNSYEQYF
j_gene: TRBJ2-7
abundance: -
d_gene: -
v_gene: TRBV9
len: 14

CDR3nt: TGTGCCACCAGTGACCCAGGGTTGGAGACCCAGTACTTC
CDR3aa: CATSDPGLETQYF
j_gene: TRBJ2-5
abundance: -
d_gene: -
v_gene: TRBV24-1
len: 13

CDR3nt: TGTGCCTGGAGTCGAACGGGATTTGCCTACGAGCAGTACTTC
CDR3aa: CAWSRTGFAYEQYF
j_gene: TRBJ2-7
abundance: -
d_gene: -
v_gene: TRBV30
len: 14

CDR3nt: TGTGCCAGCAGCTTGCGGACAGGGTCCGGCCATGAGCAGTTCTTC
CDR3aa: CASSLRTGSGHEQFF
j_gene: TRBJ2-1
abundance: -
d_gene: TRBD1
v_gene: TRBV7-2
len: 15

CDR3nt: TGTGCCAGCAGCCAAGAAGGCCACGCGGAAGGCTACACCTTC
CDR3aa: CASSQEGHAEGYTF
j_gene: TRBJ1-2
abundance: once
d_gene: -
v_gene: TRBV3-1/TRBV3-2
len: 14

CDR3nt: TGTGCCAGCAGTCTAGCGGGAGTCTCAGATACGCAGTATTTT
CDR3aa: CASSLAGVSDTQYF
j_gene: TRBJ2-3
abundance: once
d_gene: TRBD2
v_gene: TRBV5-4
len: 14

CDR3nt: TGTGCCATCAAAGGTGGTTCTAGCGGGGGGGCACACAATGAGCAGTTCTTC
CDR3aa: CAIKGGSSGGAHNEQFF
j_gene: TRBJ2-1
abundance: -
d_gene: TRBD2
v_gene: TRBV10-3
len: 17

CDR3nt: TGTGCCACCGCGGGACAGGGTGGCAATGAGCAGTTCTTC
CDR3aa: CATAGQGGNEQFF
j_gene: TRBJ2-1
abundance: -
d_gene: TRBD1
v_gene: TRBV19
len: 13

CDR3nt: TGTGCCATCAGTGAGTCAGGGGTCAATCAGCCCCAGCATTTT
CDR3aa: CAISESGVNQPQHF
j_gene: TRBJ1-5
abundance: -
d_gene: -
v_gene: TRBV10-3
len: 14

CDR3nt: TGCGCCAGCAGCCAAGATCTTAGGGAGGACACTGAAGCTTTCTTT
CDR3aa: CASSQDLREDTEAFF
j_gene: TRBJ1-1
abundance: -
d_gene: -
v_gene: TRBV4-3
len: 15

CDR3nt: TGTGCCAGCAGCACCGGACAGGGCTTGACCTACGAGCAGTACTTC
CDR3aa: CASSTGQGLTYEQYF
j_gene: TRBJ2-7
abundance: -
d_gene: TRBD1
v_gene: TRBV9
len: 15

CDR3nt: TGTGCCAGCAGCCAAGAAGGGGCGTTGCGAAAACTGTTTTTT
CDR3aa: CASSQEGALRKLFF
j_gene: TRBJ1-4
abundance: -
d_gene: -
v_gene: TRBV3-1/TRBV3-2
len: 14

CDR3nt: TGTGCCTGGAGTGTCGATGAGCAGTTCTTC
CDR3aa: CAWSVDEQFF
j_gene: TRBJ2-1
abundance: -
d_gene: -
v_gene: TRBV30
len: 10

CDR3nt: TGTGCCAGCAGCTTGACAGGTACCACTGAAGCTTTCTTT
CDR3aa: CASSLTGTTEAFF
j_gene: TRBJ1-1
abundance: -
d_gene: -
v_gene: TRBV7-2
len: 13

CDR3nt: TGTGCCAGCAATATAGCGGGTCGTAATGAGCAGTTCTTC
CDR3aa: CASNIAGRNEQFF
j_gene: TRBJ2-1
abundance: -
d_gene: TRBD2
v_gene: TRBV27
len: 13

CDR3nt: TGTGCCAGCAGCGGCCCCGGGTTGCACACCGGGGAGCTGTTTTTT
CDR3aa: CASSGPGLHTGELFF
j_gene: TRBJ2-2
abundance: -
d_gene: -
v_gene: TRBV11-3
len: 15

CDR3nt: TGCGCCAGCAGCTGGCTAGCGGGTGACACCGGGGAGCTGTTTTTT
CDR3aa: CASSWLAGDTGELFF
j_gene: TRBJ2-2
abundance: once
d_gene: TRBD2
v_gene: TRBV4-3
len: 15

CDR3nt: TGTGCCAGCAGTTTAGGCGGGGGATATAATTCACCCCTCCACTTT
CDR3aa: CASSLGGGYNSPLHF
j_gene: TRBJ1-6
abundance: -
d_gene: -
v_gene: TRBV27
len: 15

CDR3nt: TGTGCCAGTAGTACTCAGGGGTCGAACACTGAAGCTTTCTTT
CDR3aa: CASSTQGSNTEAFF
j_gene: TRBJ1-1
abundance: -
d_gene: -
v_gene: TRBV19
len: 14

CDR3nt: TGTGCCAGCAGTTACATCGCTGAAGCTTTCTTT
CDR3aa: CASSYIAEAFF
j_gene: TRBJ1-1
abundance: -
d_gene: -
v_gene: TRBV6-5
len: 11

CDR3nt: TGCAGCGTCGCTAAAGCGGGAGGGCCTGGGGAGCTGTTTTTT
CDR3aa: CSVAKAGGPGELFF
j_gene: TRBJ2-2
abundance: -
d_gene: TRBD2
v_gene: TRBV29-1
len: 14

CDR3nt: TGTGCCACCTCTCCAGGGGTGGCTGAAGCTTTCTTT
CDR3aa: CATSPGVAEAFF
j_gene: TRBJ1-1
abundance: few
d_gene: -
v_gene: TRBV19
len: 12

CDR3nt: TGTGCCAGCAGTTTACAGGGCAGCAACGAGCAGTACTTC
CDR3aa: CASSLQGSNEQYF
j_gene: TRBJ2-7
abundance: few
d_gene: -
v_gene: TRBV27
len: 13

CDR3nt: TGTGCCAGCAACTGGGGGGGAATCGACGAGCAGTACTTC
CDR3aa: CASNWGGIDEQYF
j_gene: TRBJ2-7
abundance: -
d_gene: TRBD2
v_gene: TRBV5-6
len: 13